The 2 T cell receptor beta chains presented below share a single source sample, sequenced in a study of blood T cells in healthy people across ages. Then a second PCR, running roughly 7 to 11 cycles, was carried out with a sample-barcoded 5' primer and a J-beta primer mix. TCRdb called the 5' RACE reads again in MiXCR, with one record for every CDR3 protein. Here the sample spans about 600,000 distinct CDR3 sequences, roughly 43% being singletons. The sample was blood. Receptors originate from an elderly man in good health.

The CDR3 is CASSLMAGVDEKLFF. As DNA, the CDR3 is TGTGCCAGCAGCTTAATGGCAGGGGTCGACGAAAAACTGTTTTTT. V is TRBV7-2 and J is TRBJ1-4; D possibly corresponds to TRBD1 (6 bases). The CDR3 consists of 15 residues. Between the trimmed V and J ends, which lost 2 bases and 8 bases, there was a span of 15 bases. From germline, CDR1 is SGHTA and CDR2 FQGNSA.

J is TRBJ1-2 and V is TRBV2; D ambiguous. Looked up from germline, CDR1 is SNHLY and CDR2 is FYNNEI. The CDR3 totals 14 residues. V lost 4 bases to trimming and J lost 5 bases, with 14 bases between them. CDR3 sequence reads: CASSVAQVVYGYTF. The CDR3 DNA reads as TGTGCCAGCAGTGTGGCCCAGGTCGTTTATGGCTACACCTTC.